The clone carrying this TCR beta chain was counted at least ten times. Its specificity is not known. TCRdb recomputed calls from the reads with MiXCR, one row per CDR3 protein. The profile covers roughly 100,000 distinct CDR3 sequences, with under 55% appearing a single time and about three quarters taken by the ten largest. This record belongs to a study of T cell repertoires in cytomegalovirus infection. This CDR3 spans 16 amino acids. The V and J ends lost 1 base and 7 bases, in that order; junction bases with no gene match: 7. The germline CDR1 and CDR2 sequences are SNHLY and FYNNEI. Study-wide results and caveats: Accumulated public TCR beta family frequency recognized individuals carrying CMV together with the relevant HLA.

The source is a human donor in good health (CMV status not recorded). Some clones in this sample may be carry-over from other donors' samples. The source was CD8+ T cells from cultured PBMCs, collected from culture after CMV antigen stimulation. J is TRBJ2-1 and V is TRBV2, with TRBD2 matching over 10 bases. The CDR3 reads CASSEDELAGFNEQFF. The DNA of the CDR3 is TGTGCCAGCAGTGAAGACGAACTAGCGGGGTTTAATGAGCAGTTCTTC.